These 18 T cell receptor beta chains were all obtained from the same sample, sequenced in a study of blood T cell repertoires in COVID-19. Assay: immunoSEQ multiplex PCR; the TCRdb copy retains only in-frame clones and omits some. This table holds around 380,000 clones, over 65% found once. The sequencing sample was made of peripheral blood. These receptors all stem from a human donor with acute or convalescent COVID-19. The donor label of this sample is uncertain.

The chain links TRBV2 to TRBJ2-1; D possibly corresponds to TRBD1 (7 bases). Trimming stripped 8 bases from V and 3 bases from J, with 14 bases between. This CDR3 is 14 amino acids long. Per germline, CDR1 SNHLY and CDR2 FYNNEI. The DNA for the CDR3 is TGTGCCAGCCGTTTGCAGGGGGGCTACAATGAGCAGTTCTTC. This codes for CASRLQGGYNEQFF.

This chain uses TRBV18 with TRBJ1-5; D may be TRBD1 (5 bases). Germline V CDR1 and CDR2: KGHSH, LQKENI. V was trimmed by 2 bases and J by 2 bases, leaving 10 bases between them. This CDR3 has 15 amino acids. This CDR3 is CASSPSARGNQPQHF. The CDR3 DNA is TGTGCCAGCTCACCATCGGCCAGGGGCAATCAGCCCCAGCATTTT.

The chain couples TRBV2 to TRBJ2-5; weak D call: TRBD1 (6 bases). Trimming left V 5 bases short and J 4 bases short, with 11 bases between. The germline gives CDR1 SNHLY, CDR2 FYNNEI. CDR3 size: 13 residues. The CDR3 coding sequence is TGTGCCAGCAGTAAAACAGGGTTAGAGACCCAGTACTTC. This sequence encodes CASSKTGLETQYF.

This clone came up a few times. The chain carries TRBV3-1 (or the pseudogene TRBV3-2) and TRBJ2-1, with a tentative D call TRBD1 (6 bases). CDR3 length equals 14 residues. CDR1 and CDR2 from the germline V gene are LGHDT and YNNKEL (reference sequence). V was trimmed by 6 bases and J by 6 bases, leaving 15 bases between them. The CDR3 sequence is CASSRGGRANEQFF. The CDR3 coding sequence is TGTGCCAGCAGTCGAGGGGGACGCGCCAATGAGCAGTTCTTC.

This clone was recorded a few times. J is TRBJ1-4 and V is TRBV5-1, with 9 positions matching TRBD1. This CDR3 is built from 18 residues. CDR1 and CDR2 (germline): SGHRS, YFSETQ. V lost 1 base, J lost 5 bases, and 12 bases stayed unmatched. CDR3 protein: CASSLTPGQGHINEKLFF. CDR3 nucleotides: TGCGCCAGCAGCTTGACCCCGGGACAGGGACACATAAATGAAAAACTGTTTTTT.

J is TRBJ2-1 and V is TRBV30; TRBD1 matches at 8 bases. The CDR3 contains 14 residues. Germline V gene data show CDR1 as GTSNPN and CDR2 as SVGIG (reference sequence). V gave up 4 bases and J gave up 5 bases; unmatched junction bases: 7. The CDR3 coding sequence is TGTGCCTGGACCGACAGGGGACCCAACAATGAGCAGTTCTTC. Its translation is CAWTDRGPNNEQFF. Variable domain in full (rest from reference TRBV30 and TRBJ2-1): SQTIHQWPATLVQPVGSPLSLECTVEGTSNPNLYWYRQAAGRGLQLLFYSVGIGQISSEVPQNLSASRPQDRQFILSSKKLLLSDSGFYLCAWTDRGPNNEQFFGPGTRLTVL.

This chain links TRBV6-5 with TRBJ1-5; D might be TRBD1 (5 bases). The V end was cut by 8 bases, the J end by 6 bases, with 8 bases between. Germline-derived CDR1 and CDR2 are MNHEY and SVGAGI. The CDR3 sequence is 11 residues long. CDR3 DNA: TGTGCCAGCGGGGGGACTCAGCCCCAGCATTTT. Its translation: CASGGTQPQHF.

The rearrangement uses TRBV5-1 and TRBJ1-5; D is unclear. The CDR3 extends over 16 amino acids. Germline V gene lookup returns CDR1 SGHRS and CDR2 YFSETQ. V shed 4 bases and J shed 0 bases, with 14 bases lying between them. CDR3: CASSLLPGASNQPQHF. The CDR3 region has the DNA TGCGCCAGCAGCCTTCTCCCGGGAGCTAGCAATCAGCCCCAGCATTTT. Supplemented by reference TRBV5-1 and TRBJ1-5, the full variable domain reads KAGVTQTPRYLIKTRGQQVTLSCSPISGHRSVSWYQQTPGQGLQFLFEYFSETQRNKGNFPGRFSGRQFSNSRSEMNVSTLELGDSALYLCASSLLPGASNQPQHFGDGTRLSIL.

CDR3 amino acids: CASRSFTGETQYF. The CDR3 nucleotides read TGTGCCAGCAGATCCTTCACGGGGGAGACCCAGTACTTC. V and J are TRBV5-4 and TRBJ2-5; possibly TRBD2 for D (5 bases). The CDR3 is 13 residues long. Germline CDR1 and CDR2: SGHNT and YYREEE (reference sequence). Deletions cut 5 bases from V and 5 bases from J, with 13 bases between. Full variable domain (outside the CDR3, taken from reference TRBV5-4 and TRBJ2-5): ETGVTQSPTHLIKTRGQQVTLRCSSQSGHNTVSWYQQALGQGPQFIFQYYREEENGRGNFPPRFSGLQFPNYSSELNVNALELDDSALYLCASRSFTGETQYFGPGTRLLVL.

This clone was found once. The rearrangement uses TRBV24-1 and TRBJ2-2; 10 nucleotides line up with TRBD1. This CDR3 has 14 residues. J was trimmed by 5 bases and V by 9 bases; bases with no gene match: 5. The V gene's germline CDR1 is KGHDR and CDR2 SFDVKD. The CDR3 spells CATEGQGWTGELFF. The CDR3 DNA is TGTGCCACCGAGGGACAGGGGTGGACCGGGGAGCTGTTTTTT.

The rearrangement links TRBV29-1 to TRBJ1-5, with D hard to call. V was clipped by 8 bases and J by 7 bases, with 18 bases between them. The length of the CDR3 is 13 residues. CDR1 SQVTM and CDR2 ANQGSEA come from the germline V gene. Here the CDR3 reads CSIAEVLGQPQHF. In nucleotides, the CDR3 is TGCAGCATTGCAGAGGTACTAGGACAGCCCCAGCATTTT.

This clone appeared a few times. The V call is TRBV5-1, the J call TRBJ2-3; TRBD2 matches at 10 bases. The V segment lost 4 bases and the J segment 8 bases; nucleotides outside the gene matches: 10. The CDR3 is made up of 15 amino acids. The germline gives CDR1 SGHRS, CDR2 YFSETQ. The CDR3 spells CASSVERGGGSTQYF. CDR3 DNA: TGCGCCAGCAGCGTCGAGCGGGGGGGCGGTAGTACGCAGTATTTT.

The V call is TRBV2, the J call TRBJ1-2; TRBD1 matches 8 bases. Germline V gene sequence: CDR1 SNHLY, CDR2 FYNNEI. The CDR3 spans 14 residues. Trimming at V came to 8 bases and at J to 6 bases, leaving 11 bases not matched to a gene. CDR3 DNA: TGTGCCAGCCTACAGGACAGGGCATTCAATGGCTACACCTTC. Translated, it gives CASLQDRAFNGYTF.

The chain carries TRBV19 and TRBJ2-1, with 7 bases fitting TRBD2. The V gene's germline CDR1 is LNHDA and CDR2 SQIVND (reference sequence). With V trimmed by 5 bases and J by 6 bases, 13 bases remained unmatched. This CDR3 has 16 residues. CDR3 DNA sequence: TGTGCCAGTAGTCGACTAGCCCTTCCCGCGGGCAATGAGCAGTTCTTC. Translating gives CASSRLALPAGNEQFF.

V gene TRBV11-1 combines with J gene TRBJ2-2, with D possibly matching TRBD1 (5 bases). Germline V CDR1 and CDR2: SGHAT, FQDESV (reference sequence). Between the trimmed V and J ends, which lost 2 bases and 2 bases, there was a span of 9 bases. The CDR3 covers 15 residues. The CDR3, as DNA: TGTGCCAGCAGCTTAAGGCAGGGTAACACCGGGGAGCTGTTTTTT. Translation: CASSLRQGNTGELFF.

The V gene is TRBV7-2, the J gene TRBJ2-7; 9 bases match TRBD2. With V trimmed by 5 bases and J by 0 bases, 5 bases remained unmatched. This CDR3 has 15 residues. In germline, CDR1 is SGHTA, CDR2 FQGNSA. The CDR3 bases are TGTGCCAGCAGCAGGGAGCGGGGGGCCTCCTACGAGCAGTACTTC. This codes for CASSRERGASYEQYF.

V usage is TRBV20-1 and J usage is TRBJ1-2; D not certain. The CDR3 has 15 amino acids. The germline gives CDR1 DFQATT, CDR2 SNEGSKA (reference sequence). Trimming removed 3 bases from V and 0 bases from J, with 14 bases in between. The CDR3 DNA reads as TGCAGTGCTAGTCGCGGCGCCAGTTCTAACTATGGCTACACCTTC. Protein sequence: CSASRGASSNYGYTF.

The V gene is TRBV29-1, the J gene TRBJ2-7; tentatively, D is TRBD2 (6 bases). The CDR3 runs 14 residues. V was cut by 4 bases and J by 4 bases, with 17 bases left in between. Germline loops: CDR1 SQVTM, CDR2 ANQGSEA. In DNA, the CDR3 is TGCAGCGTTGTTACCGGGACTCGTCCGTACGAGCAGTACTTC. This sequence encodes CSVVTGTRPYEQYF.